This TCR beta chain appears in the sequencing data of a study of radiotherapy plus CTLA-4 blockade in lung cancer. About the study: Roughly 17% of patients responded objectively, and roughly 30% achieved disease control.

Clones were read by immunoSEQ multiplex PCR, and TCRdb kept only the in-frame ones, dropping some. The repertoire consists of over 80,000 clones, with around four fifths occurring once and the leading ten covering roughly 0.84%. The germline CDR1 and CDR2 sequences are SGHTA and FQGNSA. This CDR3 has 20 residues. Trimming cost V 0 bases and J 0 bases, with 21 bases left between them. The chain uses TRBV7-2 and TRBJ2-4, with D maybe TRBD1 (7 bases). The TCR comes from a human donor with non-small cell lung cancer who had stable disease on radiotherapy plus ipilimumab. The material was peripheral blood, obtained from a patient treated with radiotherapy plus ipilimumab. CDR3 sequence (DNA): TGTGCCAGCAGCTTAGCGGAGAGGGGGCTAGCGTCCTTAGCCAAAAACATTCAGTACTTC. The encoded protein is CASSLAERGLASLAKNIQYF.